The TCR beta chain described here comes from a study of control samples from healthy donors and cancer patients (dated by TCRdb to the early 2020s). The library was prepared using the immunoSEQ multiplex PCR assay. TCRdb limited this immuneACCESS table to in-frame rearrangements with V and J called. A share of clones is missing; checked studies link under half to unresolved V genes, and the rest is unexplained. For this sample the table gives tens of thousands of clones, of which about 82% were detected only once. Of the sample, 4.5% to 6% is held by the ten largest clones. Comments on this clone: It lacks a known antigen. No clone much larger than this one lies a single base away; base qualities are absent.

The junction shows trimming of 1 base on V and 0 bases on J, plus 12 bases between the germline ends. There are 16 amino acids in the CDR3, from cysteine to phenylalanine inclusive. Only the CDR3 region is kept as DNA, spanning 48 bases read in frame from base 1. From a lookup of the germline V gene, CDR1 and CDR2 are LGHNA and YNFKEQ. The sample taken for sequencing was blood. The chain joins TRBV4-2 to TRBJ1-1, with TRBD1 perhaps the D gene, on 6 matching bases. This clonotype was sampled from a man aged 40-49 years in good health. The nucleotide sequence is given as TGTGCCAGCAGCCAAGGTAGGCAGGGGTTGAACACTGAAGCTTTCTTT. It is translated as CASSQGRQGLNTEAFF.